The rows below give T cell receptor beta chains drawn from one sample of a study of T cell changes during pregnancy in multiple sclerosis. Libraries were prepared by immunoSEQ multiplex PCR; TCRdb keeps only in-frame clonotypes and omits some of them. The table shows 50,000 or so clones, with roughly 92% occurring only once. This specimen was CD4+ T cells from peripheral blood mononuclear cells, taken in the third trimester of pregnancy. The receptor set was obtained from a female donor with multiple sclerosis, enrolled in a pregnancy study. CDR3s leave out the opening cysteine and the closing phenylalanine or tryptophan.

>TRBV19
ASSTTRTPNEKLF
>TRBV7-2
ASSFRTSGIQETQY
>TRBV11-3
ASSFNRADTQY
>TRBV7-2
ATRPTGIYGYT
>TRBV2
ASTLDRVNYGYT
>TRBV6-5
ASNYFGGEQY
>TRBV10-2
ASSGRDFSSYEQY
>TRBV15
ATSRDPGQYGYT
>TRBV11-3
ATKATANTGELF
>TRBV2
ASKAAGWASGIRNEQF
>TRBV11-2
ASSLGASNYGYT
>TRBV19
ASSRTSGLAGGSYEQY
>TRBV7-9
ASSPNLAGGQETQY
>TRBV19
ATRQGASNQPQH
>TRBV9
ASSVSLGTFSFYNEQF
>TRBV19
ASSNSWTDTQY
>TRBV5-1
ASSQGQGNEKLF